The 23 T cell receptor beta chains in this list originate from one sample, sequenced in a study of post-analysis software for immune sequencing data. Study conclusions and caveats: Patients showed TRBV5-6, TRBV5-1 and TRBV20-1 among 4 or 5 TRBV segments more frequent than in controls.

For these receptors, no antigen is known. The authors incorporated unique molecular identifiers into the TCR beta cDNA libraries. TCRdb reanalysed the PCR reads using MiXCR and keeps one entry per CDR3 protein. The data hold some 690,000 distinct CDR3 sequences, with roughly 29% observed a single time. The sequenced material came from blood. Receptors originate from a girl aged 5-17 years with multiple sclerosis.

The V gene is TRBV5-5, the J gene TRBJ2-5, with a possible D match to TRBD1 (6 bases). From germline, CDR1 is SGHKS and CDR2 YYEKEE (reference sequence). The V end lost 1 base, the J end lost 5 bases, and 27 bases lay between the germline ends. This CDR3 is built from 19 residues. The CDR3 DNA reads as TGTGCCAGCAGCTTGAGATTACAGGGCACTGGAAGTGGCCGGGAGACCCAGTACTTC. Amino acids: CASSLRLQGTGSGRETQYF.

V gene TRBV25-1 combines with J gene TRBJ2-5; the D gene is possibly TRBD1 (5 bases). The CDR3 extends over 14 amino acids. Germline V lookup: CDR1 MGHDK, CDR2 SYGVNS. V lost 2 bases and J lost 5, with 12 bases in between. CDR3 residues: CASSEPRVRETQYF. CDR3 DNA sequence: TGTGCCAGCAGTGAACCCAGGGTGAGGGAGACCCAGTACTTC. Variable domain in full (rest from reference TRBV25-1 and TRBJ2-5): EADIYQTPRYLVIGTGKKITLECSQTMGHDKMYWYQQDPGMELHLIHYSYGVNSTEKGDLSSESTVSRIRTEHFPLTLESARPSHTSQYLCASSEPRVRETQYFGPGTRLLVL.

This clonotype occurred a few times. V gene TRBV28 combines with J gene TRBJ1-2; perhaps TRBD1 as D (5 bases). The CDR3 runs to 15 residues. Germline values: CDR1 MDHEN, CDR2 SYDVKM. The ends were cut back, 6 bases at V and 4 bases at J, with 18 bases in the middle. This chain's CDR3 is CASRIEGRVTYGYTF. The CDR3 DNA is TGTGCCAGCAGAATTGAGGGCAGGGTAACCTATGGCTACACCTTC.

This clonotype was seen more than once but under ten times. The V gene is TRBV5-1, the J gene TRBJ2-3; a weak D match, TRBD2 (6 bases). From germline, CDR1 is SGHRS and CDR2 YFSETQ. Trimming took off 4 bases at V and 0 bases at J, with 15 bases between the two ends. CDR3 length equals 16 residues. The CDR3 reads CASSTGTPVSTDTQYF. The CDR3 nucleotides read TGCGCCAGCAGCACCGGGACTCCAGTTAGCACAGATACGCAGTATTTT.

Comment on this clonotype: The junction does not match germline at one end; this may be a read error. In DNA, the CDR3 is TGCAGCGTTGAGGGGAATATAGACAGATACAACACCGGGGGGCTGTTTTTT. It is translated as CSVEGNIDRYNTGGLFF. V is TRBV29-1 and J is TRBJ2-2; weak D call: TRBD2 (6 bases). The CDR3 covers 17 residues. Per the germline V gene, CDR1 is SQVTM and CDR2 is ANQGSEA.

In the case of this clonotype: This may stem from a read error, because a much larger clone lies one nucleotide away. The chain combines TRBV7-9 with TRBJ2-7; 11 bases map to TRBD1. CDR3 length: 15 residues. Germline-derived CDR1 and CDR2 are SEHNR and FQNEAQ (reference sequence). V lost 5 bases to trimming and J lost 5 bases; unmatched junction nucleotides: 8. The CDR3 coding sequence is TGTGCCAGCAGCCAAGGACAGGGGGCTGCCGACGAGCAGTACTTC. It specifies CASSQGQGAADEQYF.

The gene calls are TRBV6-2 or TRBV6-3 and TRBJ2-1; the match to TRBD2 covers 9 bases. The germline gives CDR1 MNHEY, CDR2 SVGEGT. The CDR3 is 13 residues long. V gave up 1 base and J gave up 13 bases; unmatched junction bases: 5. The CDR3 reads CASSYLGTSFQFF. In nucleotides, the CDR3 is TGTGCCAGCAGTTACTTAGGGACTAGCTTCCAGTTCTTC.

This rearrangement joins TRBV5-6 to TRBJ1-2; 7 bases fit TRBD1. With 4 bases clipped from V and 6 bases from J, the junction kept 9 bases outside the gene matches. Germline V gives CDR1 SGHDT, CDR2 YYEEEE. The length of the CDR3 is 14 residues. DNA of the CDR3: TGTGCCAGCAGCACGGGGACAGCTCAACATGGCTACACCTTC. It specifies CASSTGTAQHGYTF.

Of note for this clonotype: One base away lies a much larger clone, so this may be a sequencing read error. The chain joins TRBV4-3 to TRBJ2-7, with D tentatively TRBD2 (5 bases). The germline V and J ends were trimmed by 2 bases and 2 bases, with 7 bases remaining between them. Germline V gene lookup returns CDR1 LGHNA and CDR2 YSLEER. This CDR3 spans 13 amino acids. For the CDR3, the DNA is TGCGCCAGCAGCCAACACGGGACCTACGAGCAGTACTTC. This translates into CASSQHGTYEQYF.

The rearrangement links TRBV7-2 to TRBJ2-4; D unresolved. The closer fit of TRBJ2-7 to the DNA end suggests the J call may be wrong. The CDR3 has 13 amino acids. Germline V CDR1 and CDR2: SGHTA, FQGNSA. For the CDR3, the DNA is TGTGCCAGCAGCTTTATAAATCGTGACGAGCAGTACTTC. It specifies CASSFINRDEQYF.

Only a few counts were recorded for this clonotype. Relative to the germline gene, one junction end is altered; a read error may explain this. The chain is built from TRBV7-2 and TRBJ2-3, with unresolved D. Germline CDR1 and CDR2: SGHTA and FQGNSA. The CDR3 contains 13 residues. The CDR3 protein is CASSFPATDAQYF. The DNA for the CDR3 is TGTGCCAGCAGCTTTCCAGCAACAGATGCGCAGTATTTT.

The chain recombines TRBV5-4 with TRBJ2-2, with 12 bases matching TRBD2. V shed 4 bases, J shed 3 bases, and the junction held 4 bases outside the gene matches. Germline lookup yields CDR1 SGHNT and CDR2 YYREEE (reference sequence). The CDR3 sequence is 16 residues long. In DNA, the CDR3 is TGTGCCAGCAGCCCAGGGACTAGCGGGTACACCGGGGAGCTGTTTTTT. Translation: CASSPGTSGYTGELFF.

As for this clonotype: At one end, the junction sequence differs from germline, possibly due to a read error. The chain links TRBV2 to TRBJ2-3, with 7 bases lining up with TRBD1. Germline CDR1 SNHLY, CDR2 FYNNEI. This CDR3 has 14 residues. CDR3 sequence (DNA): TGTCCCAGCAGTGAAGGAACAGGGGCAGATACGCAGTATTTT. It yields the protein CPSSEGTGADTQYF.

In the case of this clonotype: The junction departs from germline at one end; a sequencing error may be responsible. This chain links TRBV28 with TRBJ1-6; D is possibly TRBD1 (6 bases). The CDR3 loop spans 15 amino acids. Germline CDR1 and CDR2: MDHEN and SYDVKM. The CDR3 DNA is TGTGCCACCTACCAAATAGGGGGGGCGGGGGCACCCCGCCACTTT. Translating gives CATYQIGGAGAPRHF.

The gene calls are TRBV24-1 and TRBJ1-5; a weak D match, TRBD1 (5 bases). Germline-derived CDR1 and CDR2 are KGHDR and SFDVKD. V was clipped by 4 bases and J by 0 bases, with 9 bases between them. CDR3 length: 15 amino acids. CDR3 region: CATSDGGGSNQPQHF. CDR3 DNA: TGTGCCACCAGTGACGGCGGGGGTAGCAATCAGCCCCAGCATTTT.

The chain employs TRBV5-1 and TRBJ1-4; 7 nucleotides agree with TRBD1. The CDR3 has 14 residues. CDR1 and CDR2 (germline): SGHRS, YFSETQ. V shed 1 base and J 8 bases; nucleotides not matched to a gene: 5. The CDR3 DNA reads TGCGCCAGCAGCTTGAATACAGGGGAAGAAAAACTGTTTTTT. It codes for CASSLNTGEEKLFF.

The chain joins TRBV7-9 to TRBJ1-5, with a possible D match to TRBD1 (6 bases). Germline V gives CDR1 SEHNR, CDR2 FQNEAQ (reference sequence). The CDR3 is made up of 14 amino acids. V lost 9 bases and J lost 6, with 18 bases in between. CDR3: CARGSTGKSQPQHF. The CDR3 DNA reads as TGTGCCAGGGGATCAACAGGGAAGAGTCAGCCCCAGCATTTT.

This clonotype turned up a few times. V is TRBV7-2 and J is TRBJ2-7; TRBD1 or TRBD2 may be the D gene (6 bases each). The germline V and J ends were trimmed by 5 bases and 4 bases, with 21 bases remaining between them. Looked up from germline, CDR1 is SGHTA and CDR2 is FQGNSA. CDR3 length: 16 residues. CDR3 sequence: CASSPRGYGGPYEQYF. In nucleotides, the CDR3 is TGTGCCAGCAGCCCACGAGGGTACGGGGGCCCTTACGAGCAGTACTTC.

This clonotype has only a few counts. The DNA of the CDR3 is TGTGCCATCGGGGGGGGCAACAGAAACACTGAAGCTTTCTTT. Protein sequence: CAIGGGNRNTEAFF. The chain is built from TRBV10-3 and TRBJ1-1, with a tentative D call TRBD1 (6 bases). This CDR3 has 14 residues. Germline CDR1 ENHRY, CDR2 SYGVKD. V gave up 8 bases and J gave up 2 bases, with 15 bases separating them.

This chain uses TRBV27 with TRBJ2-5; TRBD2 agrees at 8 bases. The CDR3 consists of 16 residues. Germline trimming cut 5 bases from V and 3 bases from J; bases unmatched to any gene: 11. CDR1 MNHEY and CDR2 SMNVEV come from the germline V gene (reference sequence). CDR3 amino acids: CASSPAGLVFEETQYF. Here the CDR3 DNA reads TGTGCCAGCAGTCCAGCGGGACTAGTTTTCGAAGAGACCCAGTACTTC.

This CDR3 reads CASGLETLTNEQFF. The CDR3 DNA sequence: TGTGCTAGTGGTTTGGAGACCTTAACCAATGAGCAGTTCTTC. V and J are TRBV12-5 and TRBJ2-1; D unclear. The germline V gene encodes CDR1 LGHNT and CDR2 FRNRAP. The CDR3 contains 14 residues. V gave up 1 base and J gave up 6 bases, with 10 bases separating them.

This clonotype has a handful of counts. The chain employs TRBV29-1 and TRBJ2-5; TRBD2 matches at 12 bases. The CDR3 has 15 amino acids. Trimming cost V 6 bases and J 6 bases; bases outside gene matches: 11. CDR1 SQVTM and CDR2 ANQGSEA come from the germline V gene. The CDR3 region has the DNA TGCAGCGTCTCGCCGACTAGCGGGAGACTCAAGACCCAGTACTTC. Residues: CSVSPTSGRLKTQYF. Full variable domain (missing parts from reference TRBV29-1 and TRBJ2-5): SAVISQKPSRDICQRGTSLTIQCQVDSQVTMMFWYRQQPGQSLTLIATANQGSEATYESGFVIDKFPISRPNLTFSTLTVSNMSPEDSSIYLCSVSPTSGRLKTQYFGPGTRLLVL.

The DNA of the CDR3 is TGTGCCAGCAGCCAAGAGGGGACTAGCGGTCACAATGAGCAGTTCTTC. Translation: CASSQEGTSGHNEQFF. This sequence joins TRBV4-2 and TRBJ2-1; 11 bases line up with TRBD2. The CDR3 runs to 16 residues. Germline-derived CDR1 and CDR2 are LGHNA and YNFKEQ. V lost 0 bases, J lost 5 bases, and 3 bases stayed unmatched.